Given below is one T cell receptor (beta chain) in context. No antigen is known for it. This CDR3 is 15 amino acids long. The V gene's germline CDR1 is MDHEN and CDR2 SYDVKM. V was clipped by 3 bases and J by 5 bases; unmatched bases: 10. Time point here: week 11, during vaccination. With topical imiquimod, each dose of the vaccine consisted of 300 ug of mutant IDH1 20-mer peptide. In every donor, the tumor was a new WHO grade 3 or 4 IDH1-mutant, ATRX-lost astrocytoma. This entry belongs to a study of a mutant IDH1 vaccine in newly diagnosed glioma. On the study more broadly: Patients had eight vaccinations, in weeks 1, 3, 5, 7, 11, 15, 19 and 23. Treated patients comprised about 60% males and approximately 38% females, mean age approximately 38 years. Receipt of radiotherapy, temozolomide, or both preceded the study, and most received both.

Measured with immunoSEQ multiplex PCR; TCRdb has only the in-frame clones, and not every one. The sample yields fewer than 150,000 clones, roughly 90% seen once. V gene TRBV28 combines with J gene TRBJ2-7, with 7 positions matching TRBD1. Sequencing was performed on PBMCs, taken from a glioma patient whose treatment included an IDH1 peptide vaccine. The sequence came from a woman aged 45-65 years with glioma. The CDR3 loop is CASSFPPGGEDEQYF. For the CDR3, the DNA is TGTGCCAGCAGTTTTCCCCCAGGGGGTGAAGACGAGCAGTACTTC.